This entry lists 32 T cell receptor beta chains sequenced from one sample in a study of regulatory T cells in long-lasting Graves disease. CDR3-region Arm-PCR and iRepertoire HTBI primers produced the TCR beta libraries. Each CDR3 protein is one row after TCRdb ran MiXCR on the multiplex PCR reads. The sample records about 450,000 distinct CDR3 sequences, 16% being singletons. Documented time point: newly diagnosed GD, antithyroid drugs for less than 3 months. PBMCs were the source of the RNA used for TCR sequencing. This sample was also put to use in a study of T cells in Graves' hyperthyroidism and ophthalmopathy.

Sequenced here: peripheral blood mononuclear cells (PBMCs), sampled at new diagnosis, from a patient treated with antithyroid drugs. The receptors stem from a woman in her twenties or thirties with Graves disease.

This clonotype was seen repeatedly, ten times or more. The chain employs TRBV28 and TRBJ2-5; no clear D gene. The CDR3 extends over 13 amino acids. CDR1 is MDHEN, CDR2 SYDVKM, per germline. The V and J ends lost 6 bases and 5 bases respectively, with 13 bases between them. The CDR3 coding sequence is TGTGCCAGCAGCGGCAGCTTTGTGGAGACCCAGTACTTC. Encoded protein: CASSGSFVETQYF.

This clonotype has a count of ten or more. The chain uses TRBV6-5 and TRBJ1-4; a possible D gene is TRBD1 (5 bases). Germline V gene lookup returns CDR1 MNHEY and CDR2 SVGAGI. Trimming took off 1 base at V and 5 bases at J, with 11 bases between the two ends. CDR3 length: 15 amino acids. CDR3 DNA: TGTGCCAGCAGTTACTTTGGGGCAGTAAATGAAAAACTGTTTTTT. This gives the protein CASSYFGAVNEKLFF.

About this clonotype itself: The conserved phenylalanine or tryptophan normally closing the CDR3 is absent here, so this likely arose from a read error. No DNA is shown, since the ends of the CDR3 on it are uncertain; the CDR3 is the one TCRdb lists. This sequence joins TRBV27 and TRBJ2-3; TRBD2 reflects the table's D call only, with no check against the DNA. Germline CDR1 is MNHEY and CDR2 is SMNVEV (reference sequence). From its first to its last residue, the CDR3 has 16 amino acids. This CDR3 is CASSSEGLAGSETQYS.

The rearrangement joins TRBV6-1 to TRBJ1-4; D is undetermined. This CDR3 has 12 residues. Trimming cost V 10 bases and J 4 bases, with 10 bases left between them. Germline lookup yields CDR1 MNHNS and CDR2 SASEGT. CDR3 nucleotide sequence: TGTGCCATTCAGCGCCTTAATGAAAAACTGTTTTTT. Its translation: CAIQRLNEKLFF.

V usage is TRBV9 and J usage is TRBJ2-2, with no clear D. Between the trimmed V and J ends, which lost 1 base and 0 bases, there was a span of 4 bases. CDR3 length equals 14 residues. The germline CDR1 and CDR2 sequences are SGDLS and YYNGEE. The CDR3 sequence: CASSVTPNTGELFF. CDR3 in DNA: TGTGCCAGCAGCGTAACACCGAACACCGGGGAGCTGTTTTTT.

This clonotype was seen just once. The rearrangement uses TRBV19 and TRBJ2-7; D may be TRBD2 (6 bases). Per the germline V gene, CDR1 is LNHDA and CDR2 is SQIVND (reference sequence). Trimming removed 7 bases from V and 6 bases from J, with 19 bases in between. The CDR3 runs 14 residues. CDR3 in amino acids: CASKSGPVGVEQYF. The CDR3 region has the DNA TGTGCCAGTAAGAGCGGGCCGGTTGGGGTCGAGCAGTACTTC.

This CDR3 reads CASTPPGYNEQFF. Written as DNA, the CDR3 is TGTGCCAGTACCCCCCCAGGCTACAATGAGCAGTTCTTC. The rearrangement uses TRBV19 and TRBJ2-1; D not certain. The CDR3 consists of 13 residues. The germline CDR1 and CDR2 sequences are LNHDA and SQIVND (reference sequence). V was shortened by 7 bases and J by 3 bases, with 10 bases between the two germline ends.

In this sample, this clonotype turned up once. The chain joins TRBV7-8 to TRBJ2-7, with D perhaps matching TRBD2 (5 bases). The CDR3 loop spans 20 amino acids. Trimming left V 8 bases short and J 2 bases short, with 34 bases between. Germline assignment: CDR1 SGHVS and CDR2 FQNEAQ. The CDR3 is CASSNHGVSTSSPQTYEQYF. The CDR3 nucleotides are TGTGCCAGCTCCAACCACGGGGTATCCACAAGTTCCCCGCAGACCTACGAGCAGTACTTC.

V gene TRBV6-1 combines with J gene TRBJ2-2, with 8 bases aligning to TRBD2. This CDR3 contains 16 residues. The V segment lost 2 bases and the J segment 3 bases; nucleotides outside the gene matches: 5. The germline V gene has CDR1 MNHNS and CDR2 SASEGT. For the CDR3, the DNA is TGTGCCAGCAGTGAAAGCCTAGCGGGCCACACCGGGGAGCTGTTTTTT. Its protein is CASSESLAGHTGELFF.

Only a few counts were recorded for this clonotype. Sequence at one end of the junction differs from germline and may be a read error. This rearrangement joins TRBV27 to TRBJ2-2; D possibly corresponds to TRBD2 (5 bases). The CDR3 runs to 17 residues. Germline CDR1 and CDR2: MNHEY and SMNVEV (reference sequence). The CDR3 reads CASTLAPQDPGSGELFF. The CDR3, as DNA: TGTGCCAGCACTTTAGCCCCACAAGACCCGGGATCCGGGGAGCTGTTTTTT.

The chain recombines TRBV27 with TRBJ1-2; no clear D. Germline loops: CDR1 MNHEY, CDR2 SMNVEV (reference sequence). The CDR3 has 16 amino acids. The V and J ends lost 4 bases and 5 bases respectively, with 20 bases between them. CDR3: CASSSRGTGLLYGYTF. In nucleotides, the CDR3 is TGTGCCAGCAGTTCCCGGGGAACGGGTCTACTATATGGCTACACCTTC.

In this sample, this clonotype turned up many times. The chain is built from TRBV6-2 or TRBV6-3 and TRBJ2-1; 12 nucleotides agree with TRBD2. This CDR3 has 19 residues. Per the germline V gene, CDR1 is MNHEY and CDR2 is SVGEGT. The trim removed 2 bases at V and 8 bases at J, leaving 16 bases unmatched. The CDR3 DNA sequence: TGTGCCAGCAGTTACCCAGGGCGGGGAAGACTAGCGGGAGACTATGAGCAGTTCTTC. This codes for CASSYPGRGRLAGDYEQFF.

This clonotype has a handful of counts. The chain carries TRBV6-1 and TRBJ1-2; TRBD1 might be the D (5 bases). The CDR3 sequence is 14 residues long. CDR1 is MNHNS and CDR2 is SASEGT in the germline V gene. With 6 bases removed from V and 3 bases from J, the gap between germline ends came to 14 bases. Here the CDR3 reads CASSPGTDYYGYTF. The CDR3 coding sequence is TGTGCCAGCAGCCCCGGGACGGACTACTATGGCTACACCTTC.

The CDR3 DNA sequence: TGTGCCAGCAGCTTAGCAGCAGATGAGCAGTTCTTC. It yields the protein CASSLAADEQFF. V is TRBV7-2 and J is TRBJ2-1; D remains ambiguous. Germline loops: CDR1 SGHTA, CDR2 FQGNSA. V lost 0 bases and J 8 bases, leaving 5 bases between the germline ends. CDR3 size: 12 residues.

This clonotype was recorded a few times. V and J are TRBV4-1 and TRBJ2-7; D gene ambiguous. Trimming cost V 4 bases and J 5 bases, with 12 bases left between them. The CDR3 has 13 residues. Germline-derived CDR1 and CDR2 are MGHRA and YSYEKL. The CDR3 loop reads CASSLQAANEQYF. CDR3 sequence (DNA): TGCGCCAGCAGCCTTCAGGCCGCGAACGAGCAGTACTTC.

This clonotype was seen repeatedly, ten times or more. This chain connects TRBV28 to TRBJ2-7; tentatively, D is TRBD1 (5 bases). CDR3 length: 14 amino acids. Looked up from germline, CDR1 is MDHEN and CDR2 is SYDVKM. Trimming stripped 1 base from V and 7 bases from J, with 14 bases between. CDR3 DNA sequence: TGTGCCAGCAGTTTATACGCAGGGCGAAGGGAGCAGTACTTC. The encoded protein is CASSLYAGRREQYF.

This clonotype was detected ten times or more. The chain combines TRBV5-5 with TRBJ2-7; unclear D gene. The germline V gene encodes CDR1 SGHKS and CDR2 YYEKEE (reference sequence). This CDR3 comprises 14 residues. V was pared by 0 bases and J by 2 bases, with 9 bases between. CDR3: CASSLAPRAYEQYF. The CDR3 region has the DNA TGTGCCAGCAGCTTGGCCCCTAGAGCCTACGAGCAGTACTTC. The complete variable domain, with remaining parts taken from reference TRBV5-5 and TRBJ2-7, reads DAGVTQSPTHLIKTRGQQVTLRCSPISGHKSVSWYQQVLGQGPQFIFQYYEKEERGRGNFPDRFSARQFPNYSSELNVNALLLGDSALYLCASSLAPRAYEQYFGPGTRLTVT.

This clonotype was seen many times. The chain carries TRBV20-1 and TRBJ1-2; D is unclear. CDR1 and CDR2 (germline): DFQATT, SNEGSKA (reference sequence). Trimming took off 0 bases at V and 3 bases at J, with 14 bases between the two ends. The CDR3 runs to 15 residues. This CDR3 is CSARDQASLHYGYTF. The CDR3 DNA reads TGCAGTGCTAGAGATCAGGCCAGCCTCCACTATGGCTACACCTTC.

This clonotype turned up a few times. This chain joins TRBV20-1 and TRBJ2-1, with TRBD1 identical over 11 bases. CDR3 length: 15 amino acids. CDR1 is DFQATT and CDR2 is SNEGSKA in the germline V gene (reference sequence). The junction had 12 bases not matched to a gene; V was cut back by 5 bases and J by 9 bases. Here the CDR3 DNA reads TGCAGTGCTCCGAACCGGGACAGGGGGTTTAGTGAGCAGTTCTTC. The encoded protein is CSAPNRDRGFSEQFF.

This clonotype was detected a few times. V usage is TRBV5-1 and J usage is TRBJ2-5; the D is unclear. The CDR3 is 12 amino acids. Trimming pared 0 bases from V and 5 bases from J, leaving 5 bases between. Germline V gene sequence: CDR1 SGHRS, CDR2 YFSETQ. Here the CDR3 DNA reads TGCGCCAGCAGCTTGGTGTCTGAGACCCAGTACTTC. Translated: CASSLVSETQYF.

This clonotype showed up many times. The CDR3 nucleotides read TGTGCCAGCAGGCATAGCGGGAGAGTCACCGGGGAGCTGTTTTTT. It yields the protein CASRHSGRVTGELFF. The chain is built from TRBV12-3 or TRBV12-4 and TRBJ2-2; 9 nucleotides agree with TRBD2. This CDR3 has 15 amino acids. J gave up 4 bases and V 6 bases, and 6 bases lay outside the gene matches.

To note about this clonotype: A much larger clone is a single base away; this may be a read error. No conserved phenylalanine or tryptophan ends this CDR3, so it is likely a read error. The chain recombines TRBV6-1 with TRBJ1-2; 7 bases match TRBD1. J was trimmed by 4 bases and V by 5 bases; bases with no gene match: 10. This CDR3 is 15 amino acids long. In germline, CDR1 is MNHNS, CDR2 SASEGT. Here the CDR3 DNA reads TGTGCCAGCAGTCAAAGGTCAGGGGGTGGCTATGGCTACACCCTC. Translated, it gives CASSQRSGGGYGYTL.

This clonotype was recorded at least ten times. This chain uses TRBV7-2 with TRBJ2-3; no firm D call. V lost 3 bases and J lost 2, with 6 bases in between. Germline V CDR1 and CDR2: SGHTA, FQGNSA. There are 13 residues in the CDR3. The CDR3 DNA sequence: TGTGCCAGCAGCTTCAGCGCCACAGATACGCAGTATTTT. Translated, it gives CASSFSATDTQYF.

This clonotype was recorded at least ten times. DNA for the CDR3: TGTGCCAGCAGTTTCATTAGCGGGAGCACAGATACGCAGTATTTT. Amino acid sequence: CASSFISGSTDTQYF. The gene calls are TRBV7-9 and TRBJ2-3; 7 positions agree with TRBD2. Germline CDR1 and CDR2: SEHNR and FQNEAQ (reference sequence). The ends lost 6 bases at V and 0 bases at J; junction bases unmatched: 6. The CDR3 runs 15 residues. Supplemented by reference TRBV7-9 and TRBJ2-3, the full variable domain reads DTGVSQNPRHKITKRGQNVTFRCDPISEHNRLYWYRQTLGQGPEFLTYFQNEAQLEKSRLLSDRFSAERPKGSFSTLEIQRTEQGDSAMYLCASSFISGSTDTQYFGPGTRLTVL.

The table lists this clonotype with a few counts. The V gene is TRBV4-1, the J gene TRBJ2-3; D perhaps matches TRBD1 (6 bases). This CDR3 is built from 15 residues. CDR1 is MGHRA, CDR2 YSYEKL, per germline. Deletions cut 1 base from V and 4 bases from J, with 12 bases between. CDR3 protein: CASSQAVGGADTQYF. The CDR3 DNA reads as TGCGCCAGCAGCCAAGCGGTAGGGGGTGCAGATACGCAGTATTTT.

This clonotype has at least ten counts. This rearrangement joins TRBV18 to TRBJ2-7, with a tentative D call TRBD2 (5 bases). CDR3 size: 16 residues. The V gene lost 2 bases and the J gene lost 1 base, with 15 bases spanning the gap. Germline lookup yields CDR1 KGHSH and CDR2 LQKENI. Here the CDR3 DNA reads TGTGCCAGCTCACCAGAGTCTCCGAGGACTTCCTACGAGCAGTACTTC. As protein: CASSPESPRTSYEQYF.

The CDR3 region is CASSFVGVGSEKLFF. CDR3 DNA: TGTGCCAGCAGCTTCGTCGGGGTAGGCAGTGAAAAACTGTTTTTT. The chain uses TRBV7-9 and TRBJ1-4; D is ambiguous. The V end was cut by 3 bases, the J end by 7 bases, with 15 bases between. This CDR3 is 15 amino acids long. In germline, CDR1 is SEHNR, CDR2 FQNEAQ (reference sequence).

A note on this clonotype: This may arise from a read error, as a much more abundant clone is one base away. The chain links TRBV2 to TRBJ1-1; D call uncertain. The germline gives CDR1 SNHLY, CDR2 FYNNEI. Trimming left V 4 bases short and J 5 bases short, with 17 bases between. This CDR3 comprises 15 residues. The DNA of the CDR3 is TGTGCCAGCAGTGTCCTAGACGGCTCTGGGACTGAAGCTTTCTTT. This translates into CASSVLDGSGTEAFF.

This clonotype occurred a few times. The genes are TRBV6-1 and TRBJ1-1; a possible D gene is TRBD1 (5 bases). CDR3 length: 13 residues. Trimming stripped 2 bases from V and 10 bases from J, with 14 bases between. Germline-derived CDR1 and CDR2 are MNHNS and SASEGT. The CDR3 nucleotides read TGTGCCAGCAGTGAACCTCGGAGGGGTGGAGCTTTCTTT. Translation gives CASSEPRRGGAFF.

Points on this clonotype: One junction end disagrees with the germline gene, perhaps due to a read error. This CDR3 is CATQRDSCNEQFF. CDR3 nucleotide sequence: TGTGCCACCCAGCGGGACTCCTGCAATGAGCAGTTCTTC. This chain uses TRBV10-3 with TRBJ2-1; 7 bases line up with TRBD2. CDR3 length: 13 residues. Germline assignment: CDR1 ENHRY and CDR2 SYGVKD.

The chain has TRBV7-2 and TRBJ1-3, with 7 bases identical to TRBD1. Germline V gives CDR1 SGHTA, CDR2 FQGNSA. CDR3 length: 15 residues. J gave up 0 bases and V 4 bases, and 3 bases lay outside the gene matches. Here the CDR3 DNA reads TGTGCCAGCAGCTCCAGGGACAGCTCTGGAAACACCATATATTTT. Its translation is CASSSRDSSGNTIYF.

The V call is TRBV13, the J call TRBJ1-2; 9 bases align to TRBD1. This CDR3 spans 16 amino acids. V was pared by 5 bases and J by 4 bases, with 11 bases of the junction left unmatched. Germline V gene sequence: CDR1 PRHDT, CDR2 FYEKMQ (reference sequence). The CDR3 coding sequence is TGTGCCAGCAGCGCCCCGGGACAGGGTTTAGGCTATGGCTACACCTTC. Amino acids: CASSAPGQGLGYGYTF.